These T cell receptor beta chains were read from a single sample in a study of blood T cell repertoires in COVID-19. Assay: immunoSEQ multiplex PCR; the TCRdb copy retains only in-frame clones and omits some. Among some 210,000 clones listed, approximately 75% were seen once. Sequenced sample: PBMCs or T cells enriched from blood (not recorded which). Receptor source: a man aged 40-49 years who had recovered from COVID-19. Each CDR3 is given with its conserved first and last residue.

TRBV6-5	13	TRBJ2-7	CASSQGLSYEQYF
TRBV5-1	14	TRBJ2-7	CASSTGGYPAEQYF
TRBV30	11	TRBJ1-2	CAWGRGHGYTF
TRBV2	14	TRBJ1-1	CASSVITMNTEAFF
TRBV7-8	13	TRBJ2-7	CASSRPSTYEQYF
TRBV6-5	13	TRBJ2-7	CASSKGQAYEQYF
TRBV9	15	TRBJ1-2	CASSVELWGANGYTF
TRBV18	16	TRBJ1-1	CASSLGRGFMNTEAFF
TRBV18	17	TRBJ1-1	CASSSRKPGTENTEAFF
TRBV11-2	16	TRBJ2-1	CASRQLAGSSYNEQFF